This T cell receptor beta chain was retrieved from a study of PD-1 blockade in mismatch repair-deficient tumors. Turning to the study itself: Patients had some twelve mismatch repair-deficient cancer types, all previously treated and progressing.

Whole-study findings and limits: After pembrolizumab, tumor-resident clones rose rapidly, then generally contracted before radiologic responses.

The CDR3 consists of 15 residues. Germline-derived CDR1 and CDR2 are MNHEY and SVGAGI. Trimming at V came to 8 bases and at J to 8 bases, leaving 12 bases not matched to a gene. Here immunoSEQ multiplex PCR was the method, and the copy in TCRdb shows in-frame clones only, minus some. The sample lists 90,000 to 120,000 clones; over 65% were seen once. Note on this clone: Antigen unknown.

The receptor's source is an adult with mismatch repair-deficient cancer. The gene calls are TRBV6-5 and TRBJ1-4; 9 positions agree with TRBD1. The sample in question was peripheral blood, obtained 36 weeks after starting pembrolizumab. CDR3 sequence (DNA): TGTGCCAGCCGTACCTTGGACAGGGGAAACGAAAAACTGTTTTTT. Translating it yields CASRTLDRGNEKLFF.